One TCR beta chain is described in this entry. This receptor's antigen is unknown. A junction boundary mismatches the germline segment, possibly from a read error. The source of the sample is a study of tumor and adjacent non-tumor tissue in lung cancer listed by TCRdb under 2018. As for the study more broadly: By cancer type, the cohort comprised some twelve adenocarcinoma patients, a couple of squamous cell carcinoma patients and 1 small cell lung cancer patient. A few dozen paired specimens, one tumor and one normal lung sample per patient, were profiled by TCRbeta CDR3 sequencing. The study compared bulk TCRbeta repertoires between lung tumor tissue and matched distant non-tumor lung tissue from about 14 lung cancer patients. The roughly 15 enrolled patients, of whom around 10 were men and 5 were women, were aged about 31 to 85 years and were diagnosed with TNM stage I to III disease. A total of roughly 120,000,000 productive TCRbeta reads were generated by sequencing, corresponding to an average of approximately 4.5 million reads per sample. Summary of the overall study and its limitations: In normal lung, the top 100 clones accounted for a significantly larger cumulative share of the repertoire than in tumor tissue. Tumor tissue showed significantly higher TCR diversity (inverse Simpson) than normal lung tissue, at roughly 430 vs 170 (P = 0.0075, Mann-Whitney U test). TCR diversity was significantly higher in younger patients, and greater tumor TCR diversity was associated with shorter overall survival and shorter disease-free survival. Neither the sequencing platform nor unique molecular identifiers are mentioned in the methods. Only about 15 patients were in the cohort, and the authors stated that larger samples and more detailed clinical data are needed. Because peripheral blood was not sequenced, the blood TCRbeta repertoires of the lung cancer patients in the study went unexamined.

CDR3 length: 15 amino acids, cysteine to phenylalanine. Here the CDR3 DNA is all that survives: 45 bases in frame from base 1. The library was built by means of multiplex PCR. Sequencer: Illumina HiSeq 2500. TCRbeta libraries were constructed through three rounds of nested PCR with primers (Table S4) according to protocols adapted from ARM-PCR. Before sequencing, PCR products of 200-500 bp were excised from the gel and purified with the QIAquick gel extraction kit. From the authors' description of their analysis: Trimmomatic was used to clean the reads, FLASH was used to merge the reads into complete CDR3 sequences, and MiTCR was used to assign the reads to V(D)J germline segments. VDJtools was used to compute clonal diversity as the inverse Simpson's index. A read counted as productive if the sequence was in-frame and lacked a premature stop codon. The public sequencing data were trimmed at Q25 with fastp and processed into clonotypes with MiXCR by TCRdb, which kept only in-frame beta chains. Records with the same CDR3 protein are collapsed into one entry carrying the most frequent genes and DNA. What appears here as the V and J calls and clone size reflects TCRdb's work, not the paper's. Across this sample there are under 95,000 distinct CDR3 sequences, with roughly 80% seen only once. Clones ranked in the top ten supply about half of the sample.

RNA was isolated from bulk unsorted tissue, and RNA quality was assessed with a NanoDrop ND-1000 and an Agilent 2100. The normal lung samples consisted of distant non-tumor tissue collected more than 3 cm from the tumor edge. The donors were newly diagnosed lung cancer patients admitted for thoracic surgery in China from August to November 2014 who had not received prior chemotherapy. Anyone who had undergone radiotherapy or chemotherapy before, or who had another cancer at the same time, was left out of the study. Surgical tissue pieces of roughly 1-2 cm3 were preserved in RNAlater solution and were kept at -80 degrees C until use.

The material sequenced was distant non-tumor lung tissue. This TCR derives from a man between 60 and 70 years old with non-small cell lung cancer. The chain was built from TRBV12-3 or TRBV12-4 and TRBJ1-5; 12 bases in between match TRBD1. CDR3 reads: CASSTGQGAYQPQHF. The bases are TGTGCCAGCAGCACGGGACAGGGGGCGTATCAGCCCCAACATTTT.